These 25 T cell receptor beta chains were sequenced from one sample in a study of cytomegalovirus exposure and HLA in healthy donors. 13 Jbeta primers and 60 Vbeta primers were used for the PCR. The method was immunoSEQ multiplex PCR; TCRdb's version includes in-frame clones alone and lacks a portion of them. The sample holds roughly 41,000 clones. The sequenced sample consisted of PBMCs. These receptors originate from a woman aged 40 to 55 in good health and CMV-seronegative.

This rearrangement joins TRBV7-9 to TRBJ1-5; 7 bases map to TRBD1. The CDR3 extends over 13 amino acids. The V gene end was trimmed by 2 bases and the J gene end by 5 bases; junction bases not matched to a gene: 0. Germline V gene lookup returns CDR1 SEHNR and CDR2 FQNEAQ (reference sequence). As DNA, the CDR3 is TGTGCCAGCAGCTTACAGGGGGATCAGCCCCAGCATTTT. It encodes CASSLQGDQPQHF.

The J gene is TRBJ1-1, the V gene TRBV28; D possibly corresponds to TRBD1 (5 bases). Trimming took 8 bases from V and 4 from J, leaving 20 bases between them. In germline, CDR1 is MDHEN, CDR2 SYDVKM. The CDR3 runs 15 residues. The chain's CDR3 is CASCLTAQWCTEAFF. CDR3 bases: TGTGCCAGCTGCTTGACAGCCCAGTGGTGCACTGAAGCTTTCTTT.

V and J are TRBV29-1 and TRBJ2-5; 9 bases are shared with TRBD2. Matching the DNA end better, TRBJ2-7 makes the J call doubtful. Per the germline V gene, CDR1 is SQVTM and CDR2 is ANQGSEA. The CDR3 runs to 14 residues. CDR3 DNA: TGCAGCGTGGTACCGGGACTAGCTGACTACGAGCAGTACTTC. Protein product: CSVVPGLADYEQYF.

V gene TRBV5-1 combines with J gene TRBJ2-7; TRBD1 matches at 8 bases. The CDR3 contains 14 residues. Germline V gene lookup returns CDR1 SGHRS and CDR2 YFSETQ. Trimming removed 4 bases from V and 5 bases from J; junction bases left unmatched: 8. The CDR3 here is CASSEMDREDEQYF. The CDR3 DNA follows: TGCGCCAGCAGCGAAATGGACAGGGAGGACGAGCAGTACTTC.

The genes are TRBV23-1 and TRBJ2-5, with D possibly being TRBD2 (5 bases). TRBV23-1 is an ORF; its function is uncertain. The V gene lost 6 bases and the J gene lost 7 bases, with 18 bases spanning the gap. This CDR3 region has 14 residues. This CDR3 is CASSHTTRVGTQYF. The CDR3 DNA reads as TGCGCCAGCAGCCACACAACTAGAGTGGGGACCCAGTACTTC.

The chain joins TRBV11-2 to TRBJ2-2; D perhaps matches TRBD1 (6 bases). Trimming shortened V by 6 bases and J by 0 bases, and 14 bases separated the two germline ends. CDR1 and CDR2 (germline): SGHAT, FQNNGV. The CDR3 consists of 16 residues. CDR3 loop: CASSRGGRANTGELFF. CDR3 sequence (DNA): TGTGCCAGCAGTCGAGGGGGAAGGGCGAACACCGGGGAGCTGTTTTTT.

The chain is built from TRBV6-6 and TRBJ2-3, with D perhaps TRBD2 (5 bases). V was pared by 0 bases and J by 2 bases, with 9 bases between. CDR1 and CDR2 from the germline V gene are MNHNY and SVGAGI (reference sequence). The CDR3 totals 15 residues. For the CDR3, the DNA is TGTGCCAGCAGTTACTCAACTAGTAACACAGATACGCAGTATTTT. Translation gives CASSYSTSNTDTQYF.

On this clone: One end of the junction varies from germline; a read error may be responsible. The genes are TRBV6-5 and TRBJ2-7; 7 bases map to TRBD2. The CDR3 sequence is 14 residues long. The germline gives CDR1 MNHEY, CDR2 SVGAGI. The CDR3 region has the DNA TGTGCCAGCAGTTATAAGGGGACGGGAGGTGAGCAGTGCTTC. Translating gives CASSYKGTGGEQCF.

The chain recombines TRBV30 with TRBJ2-1; the D is unclear. This CDR3 has 10 amino acids. The germline V gene encodes CDR1 GTSNPN and CDR2 SVGIG (reference sequence). Trimming shortened V by 5 bases and J by 9 bases, and 8 bases separated the two germline ends. CDR3 protein: CAWGPLEQFF. The CDR3 DNA follows: TGTGCCTGGGGCCCGCTTGAGCAGTTCTTC.

The CDR3 region is CSVPQGNSYNEQFF. The CDR3 bases are TGCAGCGTTCCACAGGGAAATAGCTACAATGAGCAGTTCTTC. This chain uses TRBV29-1 with TRBJ2-1; TRBD1 is a possible D gene (6 bases). Germline-derived CDR1 and CDR2 are SQVTM and ANQGSEA. Trimming pared 5 bases from V and 3 bases from J, leaving 14 bases between. The CDR3 spans 14 residues.

This chain links TRBV5-6 with TRBJ1-1; no clear D gene. V was clipped by 4 bases and J by 6 bases, with 16 bases between them. Germline V gives CDR1 SGHDT, CDR2 YYEEEE. The CDR3 length is 14 residues. In DNA form, the CDR3 reads TGTGCCAGCAGCGCCACATGGGCAAGGTCTGAAGCTTTCTTT. It codes for CASSATWARSEAFF.

The chain carries TRBV7-9 and TRBJ2-5; no definite D call. Per the germline V gene, CDR1 is SEHNR and CDR2 is FQNEAQ (reference sequence). The CDR3 extends over 13 amino acids. V was cut by 5 bases and J by 5 bases, with 12 bases left in between. The CDR3 protein is CASSLSLMETQYF. CDR3 nucleotide sequence: TGTGCCAGCAGCCTCAGTCTCATGGAGACCCAGTACTTC.

The V and J genes are TRBV7-9 and TRBJ2-3, with D hard to call. This CDR3 spans 14 amino acids. The germline V gene encodes CDR1 SEHNR and CDR2 FQNEAQ (reference sequence). V was pared by 1 base and J by 2 bases, with 7 bases between. The CDR3 DNA is TGTGCCAGCAGCTTAGATGTCCTCACAGATACGCAGTATTTT. Residues: CASSLDVLTDTQYF.

The chain uses TRBV6-6 and TRBJ1-5; D is perhaps TRBD1 (6 bases). The V gene's germline CDR1 is MNHNY and CDR2 SVGAGI (reference sequence). V lost 2 bases and J 4 bases, leaving 6 bases between the germline ends. This CDR3 region has 13 residues. CDR3 sequence reads: CASSYGTNQPQHF. CDR3 nucleotide sequence: TGTGCCAGCAGTTACGGGACAAATCAGCCCCAGCATTTT.

The CDR3 DNA follows: TGTGCCAGCAGCTCAGTGGATACAGCTGGAAACACCATATATTTT. Residues: CASSSVDTAGNTIYF. The V and J genes are TRBV5-6 and TRBJ1-3; no clear D gene. Trimming cost V 3 bases and J 2 bases, with 12 bases left between them. This CDR3 has 15 residues. Germline loops: CDR1 SGHDT, CDR2 YYEEEE.

The V and J genes are TRBV18 and TRBJ2-1, with 10 bases lining up with TRBD2. With V trimmed by 0 bases and J by 3 bases, 14 bases remained unmatched. The germline V gene has CDR1 KGHSH and CDR2 LQKENI. The CDR3 is made up of 20 amino acids. For the CDR3, the DNA is TGTGCCAGCTCACCACCGGTTACGAGGGCTAGCGGGAGTTTCTACAATGAGCAGTTCTTC. Protein: CASSPPVTRASGSFYNEQFF.

The gene calls are TRBV5-1 and TRBJ1-2, with TRBD1 matching over 7 bases. CDR3 length: 17 residues. Per the germline V gene, CDR1 is SGHRS and CDR2 is YFSETQ. V dropped 2 bases and J dropped 2; count of bases not matched to a gene: 12. The CDR3: CASSFLAGTAVNYGYTF. CDR3 coding DNA: TGCGCCAGCAGCTTCCTGGCCGGGACAGCCGTCAACTATGGCTACACCTTC.

CDR3: CASSSLLAGATYEQYF. DNA for the CDR3: TGTGCCAGCAGTTCCTTACTAGCGGGAGCAACCTACGAGCAGTACTTC. The chain couples TRBV6-5 to TRBJ2-7; 11 bases map to TRBD2. V shed 4 bases and J 2 bases; nucleotides not matched to a gene: 7. CDR1 is MNHEY, CDR2 SVGAGI, per germline. The CDR3 runs to 16 residues.

The V and J genes are TRBV7-3 and TRBJ1-3, with TRBD1 identical over 7 bases. The J segment lost 0 bases and the V segment lost 5 bases, leaving 7 bases of the junction unmatched. CDR3 length equals 16 residues. The germline V gene has CDR1 SGHTA and CDR2 FQGTGA. The CDR3 loop reads CASSPRGTASGNTIYF. The CDR3 bases are TGTGCCAGCAGCCCCCGTGGGACAGCCTCTGGAAACACCATATATTTT. The entire variable domain, with the rest obtained from reference TRBV7-3 and TRBJ1-3, is as follows: GAGVSQTPSNKVTEKGKYVELRCDPISGHTALYWYRQSLGQGPEFLIYFQGTGAADDSGLPNDRFFAVRPEGSVSTLKIQRTERGDSAVYLCASSPRGTASGNTIYFGEGSWLTVV.

J is TRBJ2-1 and V is TRBV9; TRBD2 aligns across 7 bases. The V and J ends lost 2 bases and 5 bases, in that order; junction bases with no gene match: 4. Germline values: CDR1 SGDLS, CDR2 YYNGEE. The CDR3 is made up of 14 amino acids. The CDR3 protein is CASSVTSEDNEQFF. CDR3 in DNA: TGTGCCAGCAGCGTTACTAGCGAGGACAATGAGCAGTTCTTC.

The CDR3 DNA follows: TGCGCCAGCAGCTTGGAGGACAGACTCTATGGCTACACCTTC. Its protein product is CASSLEDRLYGYTF. The chain combines TRBV5-1 with TRBJ1-2; tentative D call: TRBD1 (6 bases). Germline V lookup: CDR1 SGHRS, CDR2 YFSETQ. V was cut by 0 bases and J by 4 bases, with 10 bases left in between. The CDR3 is 14 residues long.

The chain employs TRBV9 and TRBJ1-2, with 7 bases fitting TRBD1. Trimming cost V 6 bases and J 5 bases; bases outside gene matches: 1. This CDR3 is built from 11 residues. Germline V gives CDR1 SGDLS, CDR2 YYNGEE. DNA of the CDR3: TGTGCCAGCACGACAGGGTATGGCTACACCTTC. Residues: CASTTGYGYTF.

The gene calls are TRBV4-2 and TRBJ2-7, with TRBD2 identical over 7 bases. The CDR3 totals 14 residues. CDR1 and CDR2 (germline): LGHNA, YNFKEQ. Losses at the gene ends were 0 bases for V and 4 bases for J; bases not matched to a gene: 3. Written as DNA, the CDR3 is TGTGCCAGCAGCCAAGAGCGGGAGCTGTACGAGCAGTACTTC. Protein: CASSQERELYEQYF.

The chain combines TRBV7-9 with TRBJ2-1; 10 positions agree with TRBD2. The length of the CDR3 is 18 residues. Looked up from germline, CDR1 is SEHNR and CDR2 is FQNEAQ (reference sequence). Germline trimming cut 5 bases from V and 0 bases from J; bases unmatched to any gene: 10. CDR3 nucleotides: TGTGCCAGCAGCCCTGCGACTAGCGGGCTGAGCTCCTACAATGAGCAGTTCTTC. Translating gives CASSPATSGLSSYNEQFF.

V and J are TRBV28 and TRBJ1-3; 7 nucleotides agree with TRBD1. V trimming: 2 bases; J trimming: 0 bases; junction bases outside the gene matches: 4. The CDR3 is made up of 16 amino acids. Germline V gene sequence: CDR1 MDHEN, CDR2 SYDVKM. The CDR3 spells CASSLPPGGSGNTIYF. The CDR3 DNA sequence: TGTGCCAGCAGTTTACCGCCAGGGGGCTCTGGAAACACCATATATTTT.